This note documents a single TCR beta chain sequence. Its antigen is still unknown. This may be a read error: a much more frequent sequence differs by one nucleotide. This CDR3 fails to terminate in the conserved phenylalanine or tryptophan, so it likely reflects a read error. The sample's time point, from its label and the paper: persistent/refractory GD, antithyroid drugs over 5 years with positive TRAb. RNA was extracted from PBMCs in TRIzol for both TCR sequencing and RNA sequencing. Graves' disease was diagnosed according to American Thyroid Association guidelines. Patients for the study were recruited at an endocrinology department in Xi'an, China. From each patient, about 9.7 milliliters of peripheral blood was collected into an EDTA anticoagulant tube. PBMCs were isolated by Ficoll Paque Plus density gradient separation without further T cell sorting. An Agilent 2100 Bioanalyzer and agarose gel were used to check RNA quality, while a NanoDrop 2000 measured RNA concentration.

Libraries were built with multiplex PCR. The instrument was an Illumina HiSeq 4000. iRepertoire HTBI primers and Arm-PCR amplification of CDR3 regions were used to construct TCR beta libraries. PCR products were gel purified before sequencing. Per the authors' processing: Across samples, 60 to 70 TRBV and over 11 TRBJ segments were identified and used for gene usage analysis of CDR3 amino acid clonotypes. Filtered high-quality paired reads were merged into contigs using COPE and FqMerger. BLAST was used to align contigs to the IMGT TRBV, TRBD and TRBJ reference genes, and CDR3 was defined following IMGT. Clonotypes above 0.1% frequency were classified as highly expanded clones. Shannon entropy served as the measure of repertoire diversity, while the Gini coefficient captured V-J evenness. A clonotype found in more than one individual was treated as public. The raw public data were reprocessed by TCRdb itself: fastp quality trimming at Q25, MiXCR clonotype calling, in-frame beta chains only. Each record represents a unique CDR3 protein, reported with the most common genes and DNA among its rows. The authors' filters were not applied to this entry. In this sample the table shows some 370,000 distinct CDR3 sequences, more than 20% of which occur a single time. In total, the top ten clones hold about 27% of the sample.

The CDR3 is 13 amino acids long, termini counted. Left in the record is the CDR3 DNA by itself, 39 bases read in frame from the first base. Trimming removed 2 bases from V and 4 bases from J, leaving 9 bases between the germline ends. CDR1 and CDR2 are read off the germline V gene as SGHVS and FQNEAQ. The entry originates in a study of regulatory T cells in long-lasting Graves disease (dated by TCRdb to the early 2020s). Regarding the research as a whole: Persistent Graves' disease meant more than 5 years of antithyroid drug treatment with TSH receptor autoantibodies that stayed positive. Persistent Graves' disease patients were compared with newly diagnosed Graves' disease patients by peripheral blood TCR sequencing and RNA sequencing. The study took place in China and was registered as a clinical trial. A total of some 33 samples were covered by TCR sequencing, comprising some 13 persistent and around 20 newly diagnosed Graves' disease patients. Persistent Graves' disease patients in the clinical cohort had taken antithyroid drugs for roughly ten years on average.

What the research found in general, with its limitations: As a limitation, the authors acknowledged that the small sample size may reduce accuracy. TRBV28, TRBJ1-2 and TRBJ2-5 were preferentially used in persistent disease, while TRBV20-1 and TRBJ2-1 were favored in newly diagnosed disease. Lower TCR Shannon entropy and fewer highly expanded clones were observed in persistent Graves' disease patients than in newly diagnosed patients, which suggested clonal expansion. Patients with persistent disease shared more public clonotypes (fewer than 3,000) than newly diagnosed patients did (more than 900). Peripheral blood alone was examined, since thyroid tissue, which constituted the primary lesion, could not be accessed. Sequencing and analysis were restricted to the TCR beta chain.

This receptor was identified in a woman in her 40s with Graves disease. Donor details come from another sample of the same person, matched by shared clones. The sequenced sample was peripheral blood mononuclear cells (PBMCs), obtained when the disease was refractory, from a patient treated with antithyroid drugs. The rearranged chain carries TRBV7-8 and TRBJ2-7; no D gene call is confident. The nucleotides read TGTGCCAGCAGCTTACTGGATGGGTACGAGCAGTACTCC. Translated, it reads CASSLLDGYEQYS.